The 32 T cell receptor beta chains listed next were all sequenced from one sample in a study of T cell responses to AZD1222 COVID-19 vaccine. Produced via immunoSEQ multiplex PCR; TCRdb's table is partial and in-frame only. The sample carries more than 95,000 clones, around 90% recorded once. The source was peripheral blood, collected on day 0 of AZD1222 vaccination. These TCRs come from an adult in good health.

The V gene is TRBV12-5, the J gene TRBJ2-2; 7 bases map to TRBD1. Germline lookup yields CDR1 LGHNT and CDR2 FRNRAP. After removal of 3 bases from V and 4 bases from J, the junction contained 8 bases not matched to a gene. CDR3 length equals 16 residues. The CDR3 spells CASGFLDREATGELFF. In DNA form, the CDR3 reads TGTGCTAGTGGTTTCCTCGACAGGGAAGCCACCGGGGAGCTGTTTTTT. The variable domain in full, with the rest retrieved from reference TRBV12-5 and TRBJ2-2, is DARVTQTPRHKVTEMGQEVTMRCQPILGHNTVFWYRQTMMQGLELLAYFRNRAPLDDSGMPKDRFSAEMPDATLATLKIQPSEPRDSAVYFCASGFLDREATGELFFGEGSRLTVL.

The chain joins TRBV4-2 to TRBJ1-6; D is unresolved. CDR3 length equals 15 residues. V lost 0 bases and J 7 bases, leaving 10 bases between the germline ends. Germline V gene sequence: CDR1 LGHNA, CDR2 YNFKEQ. Here the CDR3 reads CASSQERQLNSPLHF. The CDR3 DNA reads as TGTGCCAGCAGCCAAGAGCGACAACTAAATTCACCCCTCCACTTT.

V usage is TRBV2 and J usage is TRBJ2-7; 14 nucleotides line up with TRBD2. The ends lost 9 bases at V and 5 bases at J; junction bases unmatched: 3. Germline values: CDR1 SNHLY, CDR2 FYNNEI. This CDR3 has 13 residues. CDR3 in DNA: TGTGCCAGACTGGGACTAGCGGGGGACGAGCAGTACTTC. It yields the protein CARLGLAGDEQYF. Supplemented by reference TRBV2 and TRBJ2-7, the full variable domain reads EPEVTQTPSHQVTQMGQEVILRCVPISNHLYFYWYRQILGQKVEFLVSFYNNEISEKSEIFDDQFSVERPDGSNFTLKIRSTKLEDSAMYFCARLGLAGDEQYFGPGTRLTVT.

This clone was counted between two and nine times. This chain's CDR3 is CASSQPTSGGSYEQYF. As DNA, the CDR3 is TGTGCCAGCAGCCAGCCCACTAGCGGGGGTTCCTACGAGCAGTACTTC. The genes are TRBV3-1 (or the pseudogene TRBV3-2) and TRBJ2-7, with TRBD2 matching over 11 bases. V lost 3 bases to trimming and J lost 1 base; unmatched junction nucleotides: 5. Germline V gene data show CDR1 as LGHDT and CDR2 as YNNKEL (reference sequence). CDR3 size: 16 residues.

The chain has TRBV6-1 and TRBJ1-1; D is unclear. The CDR3 runs 13 residues. V was pared by 3 bases and J by 7 bases, with 12 bases between. In germline, CDR1 is MNHNS, CDR2 SASEGT. The CDR3 spells CASSEALRGEAFF. CDR3 in DNA: TGTGCCAGCAGTGAGGCCCTCCGGGGTGAAGCTTTCTTT.

The chain joins TRBV7-3 to TRBJ1-5; 7 bases match TRBD1. With V trimmed by 3 bases and J by 3 bases, 14 bases remained unmatched. CDR1 is SGHTA and CDR2 is FQGTGA in the germline V gene. The CDR3 runs to 18 residues. The CDR3 region has the DNA TGTGCCAGCAGCTTGCGGGACAGTGGTACGGCCTTCAATCAGCCCCAGCATTTT. As protein: CASSLRDSGTAFNQPQHF.

The J gene is TRBJ1-2, the V gene TRBV18; D possibly corresponds to TRBD1 (5 bases). Germline CDR1 reads KGHSH; CDR2 reads LQKENI. The CDR3 consists of 14 residues. The V and J ends lost 3 bases and 5 bases respectively, with 13 bases between them. The CDR3 loop reads CASSPGTGFYGYTF. The CDR3 nucleotides read TGTGCCAGCTCACCCGGGACGGGATTTTATGGCTACACCTTC.

This clone was picked up one time. This sequence joins TRBV27 and TRBJ1-5; a possible D gene is TRBD1 (5 bases). The V end was cut by 2 bases, the J end by 7 bases, with 15 bases between. Per the germline V gene, CDR1 is MNHEY and CDR2 is SMNVEV (reference sequence). The CDR3 loop spans 15 amino acids. The CDR3 here is CASSLRGTAEQPQHF. The CDR3 nucleotides read TGTGCCAGCAGTTTAAGAGGGACGGCGGAGCAGCCCCAGCATTTT.

This clone was observed once. This chain uses TRBV29-1 with TRBJ1-1; D is undetermined. The CDR3 runs 12 residues. Between the trimmed V and J ends, which lost 8 bases and 4 bases, there was a span of 14 bases. The germline gives CDR1 SQVTM, CDR2 ANQGSEA. CDR3 sequence reads: CSFNRVLTEAFF. The CDR3 nucleotides read TGCAGCTTTAACCGGGTACTCACTGAAGCTTTCTTT.

This clone appeared a single time. The CDR3 DNA is TGTGCCTGGAGTAGGGGACTAGCGGGAGGAGACGAGCAGTACTTC. As protein: CAWSRGLAGGDEQYF. The V gene is TRBV30, the J gene TRBJ2-7; TRBD2 matches 15 bases. Germline loops: CDR1 GTSNPN, CDR2 SVGIG (reference sequence). The CDR3 loop spans 15 amino acids. V lost 2 bases, J lost 5 bases, and 4 bases stayed unmatched.

The chain carries TRBV29-1 and TRBJ2-7, with 8 bases fitting TRBD2. Germline CDR1 reads SQVTM; CDR2 reads ANQGSEA. The CDR3 covers 12 residues. J gave up 4 bases and V 5 bases, and 4 bases lay outside the gene matches. CDR3 DNA: TGCAGCGTTCTCCAGCGGGAGTACGAGCAGTACTTC. Amino acids: CSVLQREYEQYF.

This rearrangement joins TRBV27 to TRBJ1-1; the D is unclear. V lost 0 bases to trimming and J lost 1 base, with 6 bases between them. The germline CDR1 and CDR2 sequences are MNHEY and SMNVEV (reference sequence). The CDR3 is made up of 14 amino acids. Written as DNA, the CDR3 is TGTGCCAGCAGTTTATCAGCCAGGAACACTGAAGCTTTCTTT. This gives the protein CASSLSARNTEAFF.

The rearrangement joins TRBV19 to TRBJ2-1; 7 bases match TRBD2. CDR1 is LNHDA and CDR2 is SQIVND in the germline V gene (reference sequence). With V trimmed by 9 bases and J by 4 bases, 12 bases remained unmatched. The CDR3 spans 15 residues. The CDR3 loop reads CASRVTGTIYNEQFF. CDR3 coding DNA: TGTGCCAGCAGGGTTACCGGGACTATTTACAATGAGCAGTTCTTC.

This clone came up once. J is TRBJ2-4 and V is TRBV7-2, with D possibly being TRBD1 (6 bases). This CDR3 comprises 14 residues. The V and J ends lost 6 bases and 6 bases respectively, with 15 bases between them. Per germline, CDR1 SGHTA and CDR2 FQGNSA. Written as DNA, the CDR3 is TGTGCCAGCAGACCGACAGGTCTCGGAAACATTCAGTACTTC. Translating it yields CASRPTGLGNIQYF.

The chain recombines TRBV6-6 with TRBJ1-5; 9 bases line up with TRBD1. V shed 6 bases and J 5 bases; nucleotides not matched to a gene: 5. Germline CDR1 reads MNHNY; CDR2 reads SVGAGI (reference sequence). The CDR3 consists of 14 residues. CDR3 sequence: CASRGQGGYQPQHF. The CDR3 DNA is TGTGCCAGCAGGGGACAGGGAGGTTATCAGCCCCAGCATTTT.

The gene calls are TRBV11-3 and TRBJ2-7; TRBD2 might be the D (5 bases). The CDR3 has 15 amino acids. Germline assignment: CDR1 SGHNT and CDR2 YENEEA. Trimming stripped 0 bases from V and 1 base from J, with 10 bases between. In nucleotides, the CDR3 is TGTGCCAGCAGCTTAGATGCGGGCCTATCCTACGAGCAGTACTTC. Protein sequence: CASSLDAGLSYEQYF.

The chain joins TRBV3-1 (or the pseudogene TRBV3-2) to TRBJ2-3, with TRBD1 as a possible D gene (6 bases). V shed 6 bases and J shed 3 bases, with 10 bases lying between them. This CDR3 has 13 amino acids. Germline-derived CDR1 and CDR2 are LGHDT and YNNKEL (reference sequence). In DNA, the CDR3 is TGTGCCAGCAGGGGGCAGGGGACAGATACGCAGTATTTT. Translation gives CASRGQGTDTQYF.

This rearrangement joins TRBV16 to TRBJ2-6; D is tentatively TRBD1 or TRBD2 (7 bases each). V dropped 2 bases and J dropped 0 bases, with 17 bases sitting between them. The CDR3 extends over 19 amino acids. Germline loops: CDR1 KGHSY, CDR2 FQNENV. For the CDR3, the DNA is TGTGCCAGCAGCCAACCAGGGGGGGTAAAGAGCTCTGGGGCCAACGTCCTGACTTTC. Encoded protein: CASSQPGGVKSSGANVLTF.

The rearrangement links TRBV5-6 to TRBJ1-2, with 8 positions matching TRBD1. The CDR3 is 14 residues long. From germline, CDR1 is SGHDT and CDR2 YYEEEE. J gave up 6 bases and V 5 bases, and 9 bases lay outside the gene matches. The CDR3 loop is CASSPRPTGDGYTF. For the CDR3, the DNA is TGTGCCAGCAGTCCACGACCGACAGGGGATGGCTACACCTTC.

This clone was picked up one time. The genes are TRBV6-1 and TRBJ1-3; D perhaps matches TRBD1 (6 bases). The germline gives CDR1 MNHNS, CDR2 SASEGT. The CDR3 consists of 16 residues. The germline V and J ends were trimmed by 1 base and 2 bases, with 12 bases remaining between them. The CDR3 here is CASSEEGVGTGNTIYF. CDR3 bases: TGTGCCAGCAGTGAAGAGGGGGTTGGGACTGGAAACACCATATATTTT.

V is TRBV9 and J is TRBJ1-1, with D tentatively TRBD1 (5 bases). This CDR3 is 14 amino acids long. Germline values: CDR1 SGDLS, CDR2 YYNGEE. Deletions cut 4 bases from V and 11 bases from J, with 21 bases between. For the CDR3, the DNA is TGTGCCAGCAGCCTCCGGGGCAGGGAAGGAAGGGCTTTCTTT. This translates into CASSLRGREGRAFF.

This sequence joins TRBV24-1 and TRBJ2-3; either TRBD1 or TRBD2 may fit D (5 bases each). The CDR3 is made up of 14 amino acids. Trimming pared 4 bases from V and 2 bases from J, leaving 9 bases between. Looked up from germline, CDR1 is KGHDR and CDR2 is SFDVKD. CDR3 amino acids: CATSEPGPTDTQYF. Here the CDR3 DNA reads TGTGCCACCAGTGAACCGGGACCCACAGATACGCAGTATTTT.

The J gene is TRBJ2-5, the V gene TRBV12-3 or TRBV12-4; no clear D gene. The CDR3 has 13 amino acids. Trimming pared 8 bases from V and 2 bases from J, leaving 12 bases between. CDR3 region: CASLLGTQETQYF. The CDR3 DNA reads TGTGCCAGCCTCCTGGGCACTCAAGAGACCCAGTACTTC.

This sequence joins TRBV6-1 and TRBJ2-1, with D possibly being TRBD1 (6 bases). Germline assignment: CDR1 MNHNS and CDR2 SASEGT. Between the trimmed V and J ends, which lost 1 base and 3 bases, there was a span of 10 bases. The CDR3 consists of 15 residues. CDR3 loop: CASSEVMDSYNEQFF. The CDR3, as DNA: TGTGCCAGCAGTGAAGTGATGGACAGCTACAATGAGCAGTTCTTC.

This chain joins TRBV9 and TRBJ2-5, with D hard to call. The V end was cut by 0 bases, the J end by 3 bases, with 6 bases between. The CDR3 consists of 13 residues. The V gene's germline CDR1 is SGDLS and CDR2 YYNGEE. The CDR3 DNA sequence: TGTGCCAGCAGCGTAGGTCTAGAAGAGACCCAGTACTTC. It specifies CASSVGLEETQYF. The full variable domain, with the rest looked up from reference TRBV9 and TRBJ2-5, is DSGVTQTPKHLITATGQRVTLRCSPRSGDLSVYWYQQSLDQGLQFLIQYYNGEERAKGNILERFSAQQFPDLHSELNLSSLELGDSALYFCASSVGLEETQYFGPGTRLLVL.

The V call is TRBV21-1, the J call TRBJ2-7; the table's D call TRBD1 went unverified against the DNA. TRBV21-1 is a listed pseudogene. This CDR3 has 16 amino acids. The CDR3 DNA reads as TGTGCCAGCAGCGGAGGCAGGGGGCATGGCTCCTACGAGCAGTACTTC. Translating gives CASSGGRGHGSYEQYF.

The rearrangement links TRBV7-8 to TRBJ1-2, with D unclear. Trimming stripped 1 base from V and 4 bases from J, with 10 bases between. The CDR3 is 14 amino acids. Germline CDR1 is SGHVS and CDR2 is FQNEAQ. CDR3 in amino acids: CASSLVGFVYGYTF. CDR3 bases: TGTGCCAGCAGCTTAGTCGGGTTTGTCTATGGCTACACCTTC.

This chain joins TRBV6-5 and TRBJ2-7, with D perhaps matching TRBD1 or TRBD2 (5 bases each). Germline assignment: CDR1 MNHEY and CDR2 SVGAGI. V lost 4 bases and J lost 1, with 17 bases in between. The CDR3 runs to 16 residues. CDR3 DNA: TGTGCCAGCAGTTTGATCTCTTGGGACGGGTCCTACGAGCAGTACTTC. Translation: CASSLISWDGSYEQYF.

A few counts support this clone. A read error may produce the germline difference seen at one junction end. The chain has TRBV29-1 and TRBJ1-5, with 12 bases fitting TRBD1. CDR3 length: 13 residues. Per the germline V gene, CDR1 is SQVTM and CDR2 is ANQGSEA. CDR3 DNA sequence: TGCAGCGTCGGGACAGGGGGCAACCAGCCCCAGCATTTT. It specifies CSVGTGGNQPQHF.

This chain connects TRBV29-1 to TRBJ2-5, with TRBD1 identical over 9 bases. This CDR3 is 14 amino acids long. Losses at the gene ends were 7 bases for V and 4 bases for J; bases not matched to a gene: 10. Germline CDR1 and CDR2: SQVTM and ANQGSEA. CDR3 sequence: CSASARQGGETQYF. CDR3 DNA: TGCAGCGCCTCGGCCCGACAGGGGGGAGAGACCCAGTACTTC.

As for this clone: Other DNA sequences in this sample translate to the same CDR3. This sequence joins TRBV5-1 and TRBJ2-5; 14 bases map to TRBD2. Trimming cost V 0 bases and J 2 bases; bases outside gene matches: 0. CDR1 SGHRS and CDR2 YFSETQ come from the germline V gene. This CDR3 has 16 residues. The CDR3 reads CASSLGLAGGQETQYF. The CDR3 region has the DNA TGCGCCAGCAGCTTGGGACTAGCGGGGGGGCAAGAGACCCAGTACTTC.

V gene TRBV7-9 combines with J gene TRBJ1-6; D uncertain. The CDR3 length is 14 residues. Trimming shortened V by 4 bases and J by 6 bases, and 10 bases separated the two germline ends. Germline-derived CDR1 and CDR2 are SEHNR and FQNEAQ (reference sequence). CDR3 sequence reads: CASSSPGINSPLHF. The CDR3 nucleotides read TGTGCCAGCAGCTCCCCGGGAATTAATTCACCCCTCCACTTT.